The 30 T cell receptor beta chains below all came from one sample that was sequenced in a study of T cells in Graves' hyperthyroidism and ophthalmopathy. RNA transcripts gave rise to amplified TCR beta CDR3 regions. HTBI primers were employed in a first-round RT-PCR of the TCR CDR3. One entry per CDR3 protein results from TCRdb running MiXCR on the multiplex PCR reads. The repertoire holds 490,000 or so distinct CDR3 sequences, with around 43% as singletons. The sequencing sample was made of peripheral blood or thyroid tissue (not recorded which). These receptors were collected from an adult woman with Graves' disease, either hyperthyroidism or ophthalmopathy (not recorded which).

The rearrangement uses TRBV24-1 and TRBJ2-2, with 9 bases lining up with TRBD1. After removal of 9 bases from V and 5 bases from J, the junction contained 9 bases not matched to a gene. The CDR3 contains 15 residues. The V gene's germline CDR1 is KGHDR and CDR2 SFDVKD. The CDR3 region has the DNA TGTGCCACCCGCACCGGGACAGGGATGACCGGGGAGCTGTTTTTT. As protein: CATRTGTGMTGELFF.

In this sample, this clonotype turned up many times. The rearrangement uses TRBV4-1 and TRBJ1-4; maybe TRBD1 (5 bases). Trimming stripped 1 base from V and 7 bases from J, with 13 bases between. CDR3 length equals 15 residues. Germline CDR1 is MGHRA and CDR2 is YSYEKL. The CDR3 bases are TGCGCCAGCAGCCAAGTAGGTCAGGGAAGTGAAAAACTGTTTTTT. Amino acid sequence: CASSQVGQGSEKLFF.

The J gene is TRBJ2-7, the V gene TRBV11-2, with D possibly being TRBD2 (6 bases). Germline loops: CDR1 SGHAT, CDR2 FQNNGV. There are 15 residues in the CDR3. Trimming removed 5 bases at V and 3 bases at J, with 17 bases between. CDR3 in DNA: TGTGCCAGCAGCCCCCGGCGGGGTGAGTTCTACGAGCAGTACTTC. Its protein product is CASSPRRGEFYEQYF.

The chain couples TRBV10-3 to TRBJ1-5; TRBD1 matches 8 bases. After removal of 6 bases from V and 5 bases from J, the junction contained 6 bases not matched to a gene. Germline V gives CDR1 ENHRY, CDR2 SYGVKD. The CDR3 runs to 14 residues. This CDR3 reads CAISGQGFDQPQHF. The DNA for the CDR3 is TGTGCCATCAGCGGACAGGGCTTTGATCAGCCCCAGCATTTT.

This clonotype was counted only a few times. J is TRBJ2-7 and V is TRBV20-1, with TRBD2 identical over 7 bases. Per the germline V gene, CDR1 is DFQATT and CDR2 is SNEGSKA (reference sequence). V shed 4 bases, J shed 5 bases, and the junction held 8 bases outside the gene matches. There are 13 residues in the CDR3. CDR3 amino acids: CSATYPSGHEQYF. The DNA for the CDR3 is TGCAGTGCTACCTATCCTAGCGGCCACGAGCAGTACTTC.

The CDR3 nucleotides read TGCAGTGCTAGAGGTATCGGGACAGTGGGCTCCTACGAGCAGTACTTC. Encoded protein: CSARGIGTVGSYEQYF. The chain links TRBV20-1 to TRBJ2-7; 7 nucleotides line up with TRBD1. Looked up from germline, CDR1 is DFQATT and CDR2 is SNEGSKA (reference sequence). CDR3 length: 16 amino acids. V shed 1 base, J shed 0 bases, and the junction held 9 bases outside the gene matches.

This clonotype appeared once. The V call is TRBV7-9, the J call TRBJ1-4; 8 nucleotides match TRBD1. The CDR3 totals 17 residues. V shed 0 bases and J 0 bases; nucleotides not matched to a gene: 3. Per the germline V gene, CDR1 is SEHNR and CDR2 is FQNEAQ (reference sequence). CDR3: CASSLATGDTTNEKLFF. In DNA, the CDR3 is TGTGCCAGCAGCTTAGCGACAGGGGATACAACTAATGAAAAACTGTTTTTT.

This clonotype was found many times. The chain recombines TRBV7-2 with TRBJ1-2; possibly TRBD1 for D (5 bases). The V end was cut by 1 base, the J end by 4 bases, with 16 bases between. In germline, CDR1 is SGHTA, CDR2 FQGNSA. The CDR3 consists of 16 residues. CDR3 DNA: TGTGCCAGCAGCTTAGTCGTATCCGGGGACGGCTATGGCTACACCTTC. Its protein product is CASSLVVSGDGYGYTF.

Many counts were recorded for this clonotype. The chain links TRBV7-8 to TRBJ1-5, with a weak D call TRBD1 (5 bases). The CDR3 consists of 14 residues. Per germline, CDR1 SGHVS and CDR2 FQNEAQ. The V gene lost 6 bases and the J gene lost 3 bases, with 12 bases spanning the gap. The DNA for the CDR3 is TGTGCCAGCAGGCTCGGGGCTTCCAATCAGCCCCAGCATTTT. Translating it yields CASRLGASNQPQHF.

This clonotype has at least ten counts. This chain links TRBV6-2 or TRBV6-3 with TRBJ1-1; 8 nucleotides align to TRBD1. CDR1 and CDR2 from the germline V gene are MNHEY and SVGEGT. There are 14 residues in the CDR3. J lost 7 bases, V lost 2 bases, and 6 bases had no gene match. This CDR3 is CASSYRGQGGEAFF. CDR3 coding DNA: TGTGCCAGCAGTTACCGAGGACAGGGCGGTGAAGCTTTCTTT.

The J gene is TRBJ2-6, the V gene TRBV3-1; a possible D gene is TRBD1 (7 bases). V lost 3 bases to trimming and J lost 3 bases, with 15 bases between them. Germline CDR1 and CDR2: LGHDT and YNNKEL (reference sequence). The CDR3 contains 17 residues. The chain's CDR3 is CASSHTTGRDGANVLTF. As DNA, the CDR3 is TGTGCCAGCAGCCATACGACAGGGCGGGATGGGGCCAACGTCCTGACTTTC.

This clonotype came up a few times. The rearrangement joins TRBV9 to TRBJ1-6, with D maybe TRBD1 (6 bases). The V end was cut by 0 bases, the J end by 4 bases, with 8 bases between. Germline CDR1 SGDLS, CDR2 YYNGEE. The CDR3 extends over 15 amino acids. The CDR3 protein is CASSVVGHYNSPLHF. The DNA of the CDR3 is TGTGCCAGCAGCGTAGTGGGACATTATAATTCACCCCTCCACTTT.

The chain joins TRBV6-6 to TRBJ1-2, with D hard to call. Trimming left V 0 bases short and J 4 bases short, with 9 bases between. The CDR3 length is 14 residues. CDR1 is MNHNY, CDR2 SVGAGI, per germline (reference sequence). The CDR3 region is CASSYSGGRYGYTF. The CDR3 DNA reads as TGTGCCAGCAGTTACTCCGGAGGGCGCTATGGCTACACCTTC.

The V and J genes are TRBV29-1 and TRBJ2-5, with TRBD2 matching over 9 bases. This CDR3 is built from 15 residues. Germline V gene lookup returns CDR1 SQVTM and CDR2 ANQGSEA. Trimming removed 6 bases from V and 2 bases from J; junction bases left unmatched: 10. The CDR3 DNA reads as TGCAGCGTAGGGGCTAGCGGGATCCGTCAAGAGACCCAGTACTTC. Protein product: CSVGASGIRQETQYF.

The V call is TRBV7-8, the J call TRBJ1-5; tentatively, D is TRBD1 (5 bases). The germline gives CDR1 SGHVS, CDR2 FQNEAQ. The CDR3 is 14 amino acids. V was clipped by 5 bases and J by 7 bases, with 15 bases between them. The CDR3 DNA reads as TGTGCCAGCAGCGCCGAGAATCGGGGGCAGCCCCAGCATTTT. Residues: CASSAENRGQPQHF.

In this sample, this clonotype turned up many times. The chain combines TRBV11-3 with TRBJ2-3; 10 nucleotides align to TRBD2. This CDR3 comprises 14 residues. The V segment lost 5 bases and the J segment 4 bases; nucleotides outside the gene matches: 3. Germline lookup yields CDR1 SGHNT and CDR2 YENEEA. The CDR3 region is CASSPLAGADTQYF. CDR3 sequence (DNA): TGTGCCAGCAGCCCTCTAGCGGGAGCAGATACGCAGTATTTT.

There are many counts of this clonotype. The chain combines TRBV7-3 with TRBJ1-5, with D hard to call. The CDR3 length is 13 residues. Trimming shortened V by 1 base and J by 5 bases, and 6 bases separated the two germline ends. CDR1 is SGHTA and CDR2 is FQGTGA in the germline V gene. For the CDR3, the DNA is TGTGCCAGCAGCTTAATGCAGGATCAGCCCCAGCATTTT. Protein sequence: CASSLMQDQPQHF. Supplemented by reference TRBV7-3 and TRBJ1-5, the full variable domain reads GAGVSQTPSNKVTEKGKYVELRCDPISGHTALYWYRQSLGQGPEFLIYFQGTGAADDSGLPNDRFFAVRPEGSVSTLKIQRTERGDSAVYLCASSLMQDQPQHFGDGTRLSIL.

The rearrangement joins TRBV7-2 to TRBJ1-2; D gene uncertain. With 2 bases removed from V and 12 bases from J, the gap between germline ends came to 13 bases. This CDR3 has 12 residues. Germline CDR1 reads SGHTA; CDR2 reads FQGNSA. The CDR3 protein is CASSLPTLWDTF. In DNA, the CDR3 is TGTGCCAGCAGCTTACCGACGCTTTGGGACACCTTC. Combining the CDR3 with reference TRBV7-2 and TRBJ1-2 gives the whole variable domain GAGVSQSPSNKVTEKGKDVELRCDPISGHTALYWYRQSLGQGLEFLIYFQGNSAPDKSGLPSDRFSAERTGGSVSTLTIQRTQQEDSAVYLCASSLPTLWDTFGSGTRLTVV.

The chain employs TRBV5-1 and TRBJ2-2, with D possibly being TRBD1 or TRBD2 (5 bases each). There are 16 residues in the CDR3. Germline V gene lookup returns CDR1 SGHRS and CDR2 YFSETQ. V gave up 1 base and J gave up 5 bases, with 15 bases separating them. The CDR3 reads CASSLLFGGSTGELFF. For the CDR3, the DNA is TGCGCCAGCAGCTTGCTCTTTGGGGGAAGTACCGGGGAGCTGTTTTTT.

This clonotype was observed a handful of times. The V call is TRBV18, the J call TRBJ1-2; D ambiguous. There are 14 residues in the CDR3. Trimming removed 0 bases at V and 4 bases at J, with 9 bases between. Germline lookup yields CDR1 KGHSH and CDR2 LQKENI. The CDR3 DNA follows: TGTGCCAGCTCACCACCGCCGGGCATCTATGGCTACACCTTC. Translation gives CASSPPPGIYGYTF.

The CDR3 DNA follows: TGTGCCAGCAATCGACTGGGCCTAGCGGGAGTTAGCACGCAGTACTTC. Protein: CASNRLGLAGVSTQYF. The chain joins TRBV7-9 to TRBJ2-7; TRBD2 matches 10 bases. CDR3 length: 16 amino acids. J gave up 9 bases and V 7 bases, and 18 bases lay outside the gene matches. Germline V CDR1 and CDR2: SEHNR, FQNEAQ (reference sequence). The variable domain in full, completed from reference TRBV7-9 and TRBJ2-7, reads DTGVSQNPRHKITKRGQNVTFRCDPISEHNRLYWYRQTLGQGPEFLTYFQNEAQLEKSRLLSDRFSAERPKGSFSTLEIQRTEQGDSAMYLCASNRLGLAGVSTQYFGPGTRLTVT.

The gene calls are TRBV5-1 and TRBJ1-2; possible D gene TRBD1, 5 bases. Germline CDR1 and CDR2: SGHRS and YFSETQ. The V end lost 1 base, the J end lost 8 bases, and 15 bases lay between the germline ends. This CDR3 comprises 14 residues. This CDR3 is CASSLIGTARGYTF. CDR3 sequence (DNA): TGCGCCAGCAGCTTGATCGGGACGGCGAGGGGCTACACCTTC.

This clonotype has a count of ten or more. CDR3 residues: CASSLVSGGRETQYF. In DNA, the CDR3 is TGTGCCAGCAGCTTAGTTTCGGGTGGGAGAGAGACCCAGTACTTC. This chain links TRBV7-2 with TRBJ2-5, with a tentative D call TRBD2 (5 bases). Germline CDR1 and CDR2: SGHTA and FQGNSA. Trimming stripped 1 base from V and 4 bases from J, with 13 bases between. This CDR3 has 15 residues. The whole variable domain, remainder taken from reference TRBV7-2 and TRBJ2-5, is GAGVSQSPSNKVTEKGKDVELRCDPISGHTALYWYRQSLGQGLEFLIYFQGNSAPDKSGLPSDRFSAERTGGSVSTLTIQRTQQEDSAVYLCASSLVSGGRETQYFGPGTRLLVL.

The V and J genes are TRBV29-1 and TRBJ2-7, with a possible D match to TRBD1 (5 bases). Germline-derived CDR1 and CDR2 are SQVTM and ANQGSEA. This CDR3 has 13 residues. Between the trimmed V and J ends, which lost 3 bases and 3 bases, there was a span of 12 bases. The CDR3 DNA is TGCAGCGTTGATGGGCCGCAGGGCTACGAGCAGTACTTC. Translating it yields CSVDGPQGYEQYF.

The table lists this clonotype with many counts. The gene calls are TRBV20-1 and TRBJ1-5; D not resolved. From germline, CDR1 is DFQATT and CDR2 SNEGSKA (reference sequence). This CDR3 contains 12 residues. Trimming shortened V by 5 bases and J by 3 bases, and 8 bases separated the two germline ends. The CDR3 nucleotides are TGCAGTGCTCGGCAGCACAATCAGCCCCAGCATTTT. Translated: CSARQHNQPQHF.

This clonotype has at least ten counts. This chain uses TRBV19 with TRBJ1-5; perhaps TRBD1 as D (6 bases). CDR1 and CDR2 from the germline V gene are LNHDA and SQIVND (reference sequence). V was cut by 3 bases and J by 11 bases, with 11 bases left in between. CDR3 size: 12 residues. The CDR3 protein is CASSMARGAQHF. For the CDR3, the DNA is TGTGCCAGTAGTATGGCCAGGGGAGCCCAGCATTTT.

The chain uses TRBV7-9 and TRBJ1-4; D is ambiguous. This CDR3 region has 13 residues. The ends were cut back, 7 bases at V and 8 bases at J, with 14 bases in the middle. CDR1 SEHNR and CDR2 FQNEAQ come from the germline V gene (reference sequence). The chain's CDR3 is CASNSDENEKLFF. DNA for the CDR3: TGTGCCAGCAACTCGGACGAAAACGAAAAACTGTTTTTT.

The chain is built from TRBV9 and TRBJ1-5, with 8 bases aligning to TRBD1. V lost 8 bases, J lost 4 bases, and 8 bases stayed unmatched. Germline loops: CDR1 SGDLS, CDR2 YYNGEE. The CDR3 loop spans 14 amino acids. CDR3 in amino acids: CASSRTGQNQPQHF. CDR3 in DNA: TGTGCCAGTAGCCGGACAGGGCAGAATCAGCCCCAGCATTTT.

This clonotype was observed many times. The CDR3 spells CASSNKQANYGYTF. The CDR3 DNA follows: TGTGCCAGCAGTAACAAGCAAGCTAACTATGGCTACACCTTC. The V call is TRBV6-5, the J call TRBJ1-2; the D is unclear. There are 14 residues in the CDR3. With 5 bases removed from V and 0 bases from J, the gap between germline ends came to 10 bases. Germline V gene lookup returns CDR1 MNHEY and CDR2 SVGAGI.

About this clonotype: At one of its ends the junction is not consistent with the germline gene, which may arise from a read error. This chain uses TRBV7-9 with TRBJ1-5; tentatively, D is TRBD1 (5 bases). The germline gives CDR1 SEHNR, CDR2 FQNEAQ (reference sequence). The CDR3 runs 16 residues. The CDR3 sequence is CASSQRPGPNHQPQHF. The CDR3 nucleotides read TGCGCCAGCAGTCAAAGGCCAGGGCCAAACCATCAGCCCCAGCATTTT.